Given below is one TCR beta chain in context. This sample is drawn from a study of shared clonotypes between healthy human individuals. Trimming took off 6 bases at V and 4 bases at J, with 12 bases between the two ends. The CDR3 has 14 residues. CDR1 and CDR2 from the germline V gene are MNHNY and SVGAGI (reference sequence). Evenly divided among several immunoSEQ plates was the genomic DNA of each subset. Using immunoSEQ multiplex PCR, the repertoire was profiled, and TCRdb retains in-frame clones only, with some absent. The sample carries around 2.5 million clones, 80% to 95% recorded once. The chain recombines TRBV6-6 with TRBJ1-4; weak D call: TRBD1 (5 bases). Sequences were obtained from naive CD4+ T cells from PBMCs. The subset here: CD45RA+ positively selected. The TCR sequence derives from a man between 18 and 35 years old in good health. Some clones in this sample may be carry-over from other donors' samples. The CDR3 sequence is CASRGRTFNEKLFF. CDR3 DNA sequence: TGTGCCAGCAGGGGACGGACCTTTAATGAAAAACTGTTTTTT.